A selection of T cell receptor beta chains follows, all from one sample in a study of blood T cell repertoires in COVID-19. Sequenced by immunoSEQ multiplex PCR; TCRdb stores in-frame clones only, minus some. The table lists approximately 52,000 clones, roughly nine tenths of them singletons. Material: peripheral blood. These receptors were obtained from a man aged 55 to 69 with active COVID-19. CDR3s include the opening cysteine and the closing phenylalanine or tryptophan. Fields, in order: V gene, J gene, clone size, CDR3 length, D gene, CDR3 DNA, CDR3 protein. D genes are given only for firm matches. Clone size is shown for a subset of rows, as once, few, many or a class of expanded clone.

v_gene: TRBV7-3; j_gene: TRBJ2-1; abundance: -; len: 15; d_gene: TRBD2; CDR3nt: TGTGCCAGCAGCACGGGACTAGCGGGACGGAATGAGCAGTTCTTC; CDR3aa: CASSTGLAGRNEQFF
v_gene: TRBV7-9; j_gene: TRBJ2-5; abundance: -; len: 13; d_gene: TRBD2; CDR3nt: TGTGCCACCGGTAGCGGGAGGGCAGAGACCCAGTACTTC; CDR3aa: CATGSGRAETQYF
v_gene: TRBV28; j_gene: TRBJ1-2; abundance: -; len: 16; d_gene: -; CDR3nt: TGTGCCAGCAGTTTAACCGCAAGGACAGCTAACTATGGCTACACCTTC; CDR3aa: CASSLTARTANYGYTF
v_gene: TRBV7-3; j_gene: TRBJ1-1; abundance: -; len: 15; d_gene: TRBD1; CDR3nt: TGTGCCAGCAGCTTAGCGGGACAGGGATACACTGAAGCTTTCTTT; CDR3aa: CASSLAGQGYTEAFF
v_gene: TRBV24-1; j_gene: TRBJ2-3; abundance: -; len: 18; d_gene: TRBD2; CDR3nt: TGTGCCACCAGTGATACCCCACGACTAGCGGGAAGGCCAGATACGCAGTATTTT; CDR3aa: CATSDTPRLAGRPDTQYF
v_gene: TRBV21-1; j_gene: TRBJ1-4; abundance: -; len: 17; d_gene: -; CDR3nt: TGTGCCAGCAGCAAAGAGAGTGTGGCCAGGGGGCTCGAAAAACTGTTTTTT; CDR3aa: CASSKESVARGLEKLFF
v_gene: TRBV4-2; j_gene: TRBJ2-7; abundance: once; len: 15; d_gene: TRBD2; CDR3nt: TGTGCCAGCAGCCAAGCACTAGCGGGCATGGGGGAGCAGTACTTC; CDR3aa: CASSQALAGMGEQYF
v_gene: TRBV4-3; j_gene: TRBJ2-7; abundance: -; len: 17; d_gene: -; CDR3nt: TGCGCCAGGCCTTACGTTTGGGAGCGGGTAGAATCCTACGAGCAGTACTTC; CDR3aa: CARPYVWERVESYEQYF
v_gene: TRBV7-3; j_gene: TRBJ1-2; abundance: once; len: 13; d_gene: -; CDR3nt: TGTGCCAGCAGCTTATCCGCGGAGCATGGCTACACCTTC; CDR3aa: CASSLSAEHGYTF
v_gene: TRBV15; j_gene: TRBJ1-1; abundance: -; len: 11; d_gene: -; CDR3nt: TGTGCCACTCAGGGGAACACTGAAGCTTTCTTT; CDR3aa: CATQGNTEAFF
v_gene: TRBV12-3/TRBV12-4; j_gene: TRBJ1-1; abundance: -; len: 13; d_gene: TRBD1; CDR3nt: TGTGCCAGCAGGTTAGCAACAGGGGCTGAAGCTTTCTTT; CDR3aa: CASRLATGAEAFF
v_gene: TRBV11-2; j_gene: TRBJ1-1; abundance: -; len: 14; d_gene: TRBD1; CDR3nt: TGTGCCAGCAACCTAAACAGGGGGAACACTGAAGCTTTCTTT; CDR3aa: CASNLNRGNTEAFF
v_gene: TRBV21-1; j_gene: TRBJ1-2; abundance: -; len: 13; d_gene: -; CDR3nt: TGTGCCAGCAGCTACCGCAGAACCTGTGGCTACACCTTC; CDR3aa: CASSYRRTCGYTF
v_gene: TRBV24-1; j_gene: TRBJ1-5; abundance: -; len: 17; d_gene: -; CDR3nt: TGTGCCACCAGTGATTCGACAAGCCGGGGGAGCAATCAGCCCCAGCATTTT; CDR3aa: CATSDSTSRGSNQPQHF
v_gene: TRBV7-9; j_gene: TRBJ2-7; abundance: -; len: 14; d_gene: -; CDR3nt: TGTGCCAGCAGCTTAGGGGGCGAGTCCTACGAGCAGTACTTC; CDR3aa: CASSLGGESYEQYF
v_gene: TRBV10-3; j_gene: TRBJ2-1; abundance: -; len: 15; d_gene: TRBD2; CDR3nt: TGTGCCACGACCAGACTAGCGGCTGGTAGCGATGAGCAGTTCTTC; CDR3aa: CATTRLAAGSDEQFF
v_gene: TRBV10-2; j_gene: TRBJ1-1; abundance: -; len: 13; d_gene: -; CDR3nt: TGCGCCAGCAGGGCGGGGGGTAGCACTGAAGCTTTCTTT; CDR3aa: CASRAGGSTEAFF
v_gene: TRBV6-6; j_gene: TRBJ2-7; abundance: -; len: 14; d_gene: TRBD2; CDR3nt: TGTGCCAGCAGTTACGGTTCTAGCGGCTACGAGCAGTACTTC; CDR3aa: CASSYGSSGYEQYF
v_gene: TRBV5-1; j_gene: TRBJ2-1; abundance: -; len: 15; d_gene: -; CDR3nt: TGCGCCAGCAGCTTTTCCCCAGGGTCGTACAATGAGCAGTTCTTC; CDR3aa: CASSFSPGSYNEQFF
v_gene: TRBV9; j_gene: TRBJ2-3; abundance: -; len: 16; d_gene: TRBD2; CDR3nt: TGTGCCAGCAGCGTAGGGCCAGCGGGAGGCACAGATACGCAGTATTTT; CDR3aa: CASSVGPAGGTDTQYF
v_gene: TRBV7-2; j_gene: TRBJ2-7; abundance: -; len: 14; d_gene: TRBD2; CDR3nt: TGTGCCAGCAGCCCCGACGGGACTAGCAGCGAGCAGTACTTC; CDR3aa: CASSPDGTSSEQYF
v_gene: TRBV11-2; j_gene: TRBJ1-2; abundance: -; len: 14; d_gene: -; CDR3nt: TGTGCCAGCAGCTTAGATCCCGGGGGACGGGGCTACACCTTC; CDR3aa: CASSLDPGGRGYTF
v_gene: TRBV19; j_gene: TRBJ2-5; abundance: -; len: 15; d_gene: -; CDR3nt: TGTGCCAGTAGTAGCCCGGGTAACGGTCAAGAGACCCAGTACTTC; CDR3aa: CASSSPGNGQETQYF
v_gene: TRBV10-3; j_gene: TRBJ2-7; abundance: once; len: 17; d_gene: TRBD2; CDR3nt: TGTGCCATCAGTGAGAGCGGGAGAACCCTCGGCTCCTACGAGCAGTACTTC; CDR3aa: CAISESGRTLGSYEQYF
v_gene: TRBV2; j_gene: TRBJ2-2; abundance: -; len: 15; d_gene: -; CDR3nt: TGTGCCGTAGGAGGCCTTACAGGGTTGACCGGGGAGCTGTTTTTT; CDR3aa: CAVGGLTGLTGELFF
v_gene: TRBV5-1; j_gene: TRBJ2-5; abundance: -; len: 15; d_gene: -; CDR3nt: TGCGCCAGCAGCCGTAGTCAGGGGGGTCAAGAGACCCAGTACTTC; CDR3aa: CASSRSQGGQETQYF
v_gene: TRBV18; j_gene: TRBJ2-2; abundance: -; len: 13; d_gene: -; CDR3nt: TGTGCCAGCTCACCCGAGGTCACCGGGGAGCTGTTTTTT; CDR3aa: CASSPEVTGELFF
v_gene: TRBV5-6; j_gene: TRBJ2-7; abundance: once; len: 12; d_gene: -; CDR3nt: TGTGCCAGCAGCTTAGATGAGTATGTGCAGTACTTC; CDR3aa: CASSLDEYVQYF
v_gene: TRBV9; j_gene: TRBJ2-7; abundance: few; len: 14; d_gene: TRBD1; CDR3nt: TGTGCCAGCAGCGAGGGGACAGGGTCCTACGAGCAGTACTTC; CDR3aa: CASSEGTGSYEQYF
v_gene: TRBV7-2; j_gene: TRBJ2-1; abundance: -; len: 17; d_gene: TRBD2; CDR3nt: TGTGCCAGCAGCTCCGATAGCGGGAGGGTTAGCTACAATGAGCAGTTCTTC; CDR3aa: CASSSDSGRVSYNEQFF
v_gene: TRBV19; j_gene: TRBJ1-2; abundance: -; len: 14; d_gene: -; CDR3nt: TGTGCCAGTAGTACCCAAGGACAGATCTATGGCTACACCTTC; CDR3aa: CASSTQGQIYGYTF
v_gene: TRBV20-1; j_gene: TRBJ2-7; abundance: -; len: 11; d_gene: -; CDR3nt: TGCAGTGCCCCGGACAGCTACGAGCAGTACTTC; CDR3aa: CSAPDSYEQYF
v_gene: TRBV5-1; j_gene: TRBJ2-1; abundance: -; len: 14; d_gene: TRBD2; CDR3nt: TGCGCCAGCAGCCCCTGGACTAGCGGCCATGAGCAGTTCTTC; CDR3aa: CASSPWTSGHEQFF
v_gene: TRBV7-9; j_gene: TRBJ1-5; abundance: -; len: 13; d_gene: -; CDR3nt: TGTGCCAGCAGCTTAGTAGGGGGTCAGCCCCAGCATTTT; CDR3aa: CASSLVGGQPQHF
v_gene: TRBV28; j_gene: TRBJ1-2; abundance: once; len: 14; d_gene: -; CDR3nt: TGTGCCAGCAGTGGGGGGGGACCTGCCTATGGCTACACCTTC; CDR3aa: CASSGGGPAYGYTF
v_gene: TRBV6-2/TRBV6-3; j_gene: TRBJ2-2; abundance: -; len: 19; d_gene: TRBD1; CDR3nt: TGTGCCAGCAGTACCCCGGGACAGGGGGCCCTTGGTCTCACCGGGGAGCTGTTTTTT; CDR3aa: CASSTPGQGALGLTGELFF
v_gene: TRBV18; j_gene: TRBJ2-1; abundance: -; len: 15; d_gene: TRBD1; CDR3nt: TGTGCCAGCTCACCTCCGGGACAGGGGCCCGATGAGCAGTTCTTC; CDR3aa: CASSPPGQGPDEQFF
v_gene: TRBV30; j_gene: TRBJ1-2; abundance: -; len: 13; d_gene: TRBD1; CDR3nt: TGTGCCTGGAGTAGGGACAGGCCCTATGGCTACACCTTC; CDR3aa: CAWSRDRPYGYTF
v_gene: TRBV6-4; j_gene: TRBJ2-1; abundance: -; len: 14; d_gene: TRBD1; CDR3nt: TGTGCCAGCAGACCAGGGGGCGGCTACAATGAGCAGTTCTTC; CDR3aa: CASRPGGGYNEQFF
v_gene: TRBV7-9; j_gene: TRBJ1-1; abundance: -; len: 16; d_gene: -; CDR3nt: TGTGCCAGCAGCTTACCCTCTTCAGATACGAACACTGAAGCTTTCTTT; CDR3aa: CASSLPSSDTNTEAFF
v_gene: TRBV7-3; j_gene: TRBJ2-7; abundance: -; len: 13; d_gene: TRBD2; CDR3nt: TGTGCCAGCAGTTCCGGGACTAGAAACGAGCAGTACTTC; CDR3aa: CASSSGTRNEQYF
v_gene: TRBV19; j_gene: TRBJ1-2; abundance: -; len: 12; d_gene: -; CDR3nt: TGTGCCAGTAGTGTAGGGGGAGCCGGCTACACCTTC; CDR3aa: CASSVGGAGYTF
v_gene: TRBV6-4; j_gene: TRBJ2-6; abundance: -; len: 16; d_gene: TRBD2; CDR3nt: TGTGCCAGCAGTGCCCTAGCGGGAACTGGGGCCAACGTCCTGACTTTC; CDR3aa: CASSALAGTGANVLTF
v_gene: TRBV12-3/TRBV12-4; j_gene: TRBJ1-1; abundance: -; len: 11; d_gene: -; CDR3nt: TGTGCCAGCAGTTACGACAACATCGCTTTCTTT; CDR3aa: CASSYDNIAFF
v_gene: TRBV6-5; j_gene: TRBJ2-7; abundance: once; len: 14; d_gene: TRBD1; CDR3nt: TGTGCCAGCAGCACGTACAGGGGCTCCTACGAGCAGTACTTC; CDR3aa: CASSTYRGSYEQYF
v_gene: TRBV4-2; j_gene: TRBJ1-4; abundance: -; len: 14; d_gene: -; CDR3nt: TGTGCCAGCAGCCAAGGGCCCGATGGCGAAAAACTGTTTTTT; CDR3aa: CASSQGPDGEKLFF
v_gene: TRBV19; j_gene: TRBJ2-7; abundance: -; len: 15; d_gene: TRBD2; CDR3nt: TGTGCCAGTAGTAGACTAGCGGGAGTGTCCTACGAGCAGTACTTC; CDR3aa: CASSRLAGVSYEQYF
v_gene: TRBV14; j_gene: TRBJ2-1; abundance: -; len: 16; d_gene: -; CDR3nt: TGTGCCAGCAGCCAAGGTCCTAGCACGTTTGGCAATGAGCAGTTCTTC; CDR3aa: CASSQGPSTFGNEQFF